This TCR beta chain originates from a study of OX40 agonist ivuxolimab in advanced cancers. About the study: With a range of roughly 20 to 80, age averaged 60 years, and 65% to 90% were male. General observations from the study: Relatively little clonal expansion, among the lowest observed, appeared in partial responders at 0.1-3.0 mg/kg. Expanded peripheral T cells had an undetermined antigen specificity.

The data were produced by immunoSEQ multiplex PCR, yet TCRdb's version contains in-frame clones alone and is incomplete. The table has 45,000 to 70,000 clones, roughly 90% seen once. Germline V gene data show CDR1 as MGHRA and CDR2 as YSYEKL. Trimming removed 2 bases from V and 1 base from J, with 10 bases in between. The CDR3 is 15 amino acids. In the case of this clone: What it binds is unknown.

The J gene is TRBJ2-3, the V gene TRBV4-1; D assignment may be TRBD1 or TRBD2 (5 bases each). The sequencing here drew on CD4+ or CD8+ T cells sorted from blood, taken in a trial of the OX40 agonist ivuxolimab. This sequence was found in an adult with an advanced solid tumor such as melanoma, head and neck, liver or kidney cancer. This CDR3 reads CASSQRGRGTDTQYF. The CDR3 DNA is TGCGCCAGCAGCCAACGGGGCAGGGGCACAGATACGCAGTATTTT.